The 10 T cell receptor beta chains listed next were all sequenced from one sample in a study of CXCR3-negative and CXCR3-positive naive CD8 T cells. Carrying UMI labels, the TRB cDNA libraries were prepared through 5' RACE. TCRdb re-called the 5' RACE reads and catalogs CDR3 proteins one per entry, DNA excluded. Its table records about 120,000 distinct CDR3 sequences. Notes on the study in general: More hydrophobic TRB CDR3s occurred in CXCR3-positive than in CXCR3-negative naive cells.

What these receptors recognize is not known. The source material was naive CXCR3+ CD8+ T cells from blood. Subset reported: CD45RO-CCR7+CD27+CD95- naive CD8+ T cells expressing CXCR3 (TNR3+). Receptors were obtained from a human donor in good health. Some clones in this sample may be carry-over from other donors' samples.

The chain has TRBV7-9 and TRBJ1-1; TCRdb selects TRBD1, and the lack of DNA leaves this call unchecked. Per the germline V gene, CDR1 is SEHNR and CDR2 is FQNEAQ (reference sequence). CDR3 length equals 16 residues. CDR3 residues: CASSPPSGGRITEAFF.

This rearrangement joins TRBV28 to TRBJ1-1; TCRdb's D call of TRBD1 is untestable without DNA. The germline CDR1 and CDR2 sequences are MDHEN and SYDVKM. CDR3 size: 14 residues. CDR3 amino acids: CASSFGDRPTEAFF. Full variable domain (rest looked up from reference TRBV28 and TRBJ1-1): DVKVTQSSRYLVKRTGEKVFLECVQDMDHENMFWYRQDPGLGLRLIYFSYDVKMKEKGDIPEGYSVSREKKERFSLILESASTNQTSMYLCASSFGDRPTEAFFGQGTRLTVV.

The chain couples TRBV9 to TRBJ2-5. Germline V gene lookup returns CDR1 SGDLS and CDR2 YYNGEE. There are 14 residues in the CDR3. The CDR3 loop reads CASSVASLQETQYF.

This sequence joins TRBV6-5 and TRBJ2-2; no DNA is available, so the TRBD2 call from TCRdb remains unchecked. Germline assignment: CDR1 MNHEY and CDR2 SVGAGI. This CDR3 region has 19 residues. The CDR3 region is CASSYTLPSGRTVSGELFF.

The chain links TRBV5-1 to TRBJ2-1. Germline values: CDR1 SGHRS, CDR2 YFSETQ. The CDR3 is 16 residues long. The CDR3 sequence is CASSLAPEPTYNEQFF.

The chain couples TRBV29-1 to TRBJ1-5; absent DNA, TCRdb's TRBD1 call cannot be checked. Germline V gene lookup returns CDR1 SQVTM and CDR2 ANQGSEA. The CDR3 runs 14 residues. The CDR3 protein is CSARGGGLDQPQHF.

The chain carries TRBV7-9 and TRBJ2-3; there is no DNA to check the TCRdb D call of TRBD1. The germline V gene has CDR1 SEHNR and CDR2 FQNEAQ (reference sequence). The CDR3 has 15 residues. CDR3 loop: CASSSRGQTTDTQYF. The full variable domain, rest sourced from reference TRBV7-9 and TRBJ2-3, is DTGVSQNPRHKITKRGQNVTFRCDPISEHNRLYWYRQTLGQGPEFLTYFQNEAQLEKSRLLSDRFSAERPKGSFSTLEIQRTEQGDSAMYLCASSSRGQTTDTQYFGPGTRLTVL.

The chain couples TRBV23-1 to TRBJ2-7; TCRdb gives TRBD1 as the D gene, but with no DNA this cannot be confirmed. TRBV23-1 is an ORF, with its function uncertain. The CDR3 has 15 amino acids. CDR3 loop: CASSLPRVYSYEQYF.

This sequence joins TRBV4-3 and TRBJ2-1; TCRdb lists TRBD2, though no DNA is available to test this call. The CDR3 spans 17 residues. Germline CDR1 and CDR2: LGHNA and YSLEER. CDR3 amino acids: CASSQDARGPTYNEQFF.

The chain has TRBV27 and TRBJ2-1; TCRdb outputs TRBD1, but without DNA this stays unchecked. This CDR3 has 17 amino acids. The V gene's germline CDR1 is MNHEY and CDR2 SMNVEV (reference sequence). The CDR3: CASSQLIRDRGGNEQFF.